This TCR beta chain was recorded in a study of CD8 T cells in Susac syndrome. Negative isolation yielded CD8+ and CD4+ T cells; FACS enriched TEMRA cells. When the RNA was reverse transcribed, random hexamers were used with an input of about 0.5 to 1 ug. TCRdb recomputed calls from the immunoSEQ multiplex PCR reads with MiXCR, one row per CDR3 protein. The top ten clones hold 0.15% to 0.2% of a sample with about 180,000 distinct CDR3 sequences, approximately 95% of them seen once. The CDR3 consists of 14 residues. The V gene lost 0 bases and the J gene lost 4 bases, with 9 bases spanning the gap. Germline V gene sequence: CDR1 SNHLY, CDR2 FYNNEI.

The chain is built from TRBV2 and TRBJ1-2, with a tentative D call TRBD1 (5 bases). This receptor was identified in a human donor with multiple sclerosis. The sample taken for sequencing was CD8+ T cells from PBMCs. The CDR3 reads CASSEAGRAYGYTF. The CDR3 nucleotides are TGTGCCAGCAGTGAAGCGGGACGGGCCTATGGCTACACCTTC. The full variable domain, completed using reference TRBV2 and TRBJ1-2, is EPEVTQTPSHQVTQMGQEVILRCVPISNHLYFYWYRQILGQKVEFLVSFYNNEISEKSEIFDDQFSVERPDGSNFTLKIRSTKLEDSAMYFCASSEAGRAYGYTFGSGTRLTVV.